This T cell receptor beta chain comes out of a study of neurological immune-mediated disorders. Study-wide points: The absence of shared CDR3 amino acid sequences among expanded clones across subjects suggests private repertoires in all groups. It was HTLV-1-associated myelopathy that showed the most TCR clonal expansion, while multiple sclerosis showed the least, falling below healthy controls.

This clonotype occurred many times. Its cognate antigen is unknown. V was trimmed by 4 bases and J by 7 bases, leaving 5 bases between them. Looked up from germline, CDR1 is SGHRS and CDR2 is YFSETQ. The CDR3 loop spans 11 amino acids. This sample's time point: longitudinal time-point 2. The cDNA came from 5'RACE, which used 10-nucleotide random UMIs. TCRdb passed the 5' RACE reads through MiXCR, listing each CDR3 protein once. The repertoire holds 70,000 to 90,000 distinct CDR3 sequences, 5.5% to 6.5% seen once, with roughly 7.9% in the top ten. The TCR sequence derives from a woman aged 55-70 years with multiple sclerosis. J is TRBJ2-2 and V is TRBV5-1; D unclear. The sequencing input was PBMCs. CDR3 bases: TGCGCCAGCAGCGATCTCGGGGAGCTGTTTTTT. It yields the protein CASSDLGELFF.